These 3 T cell receptor beta chains were sequenced from one sample in a study of response to subunit inactivated influenza vaccine. Each CDR3 protein is one row after TCRdb ran MiXCR on the RT-PCR reads. The sample yields a few hundred thousand distinct CDR3 sequences, approximately 7.7% seen once. This specimen was PBMCs from blood, taken 23 months after vaccination. These receptors all come from a man in his fifties or sixties who received an inactivated influenza vaccine.

This clonotype was seen a few times. This chain links TRBV10-3 with TRBJ2-7; 10 bases map to TRBD1. CDR1 is ENHRY, CDR2 SYGVKD, per germline. J gave up 2 bases and V 6 bases, and 7 bases lay outside the gene matches. This CDR3 region has 15 residues. CDR3 DNA: TGTGCCATCAGAGAAGACAGGGGGCCACCCTACGAGCAGTACTTC. As protein: CAIREDRGPPYEQYF.

The J gene is TRBJ1-1, the V gene TRBV20-1, with D possibly being TRBD1 (6 bases). The CDR3 extends over 15 amino acids. In germline, CDR1 is DFQATT, CDR2 SNEGSKA (reference sequence). The V end was cut by 6 bases, the J end by 3 bases, with 20 bases between. The CDR3 DNA reads TGCAGTGCCCTTAGGTCGGGGGGCGTTGACACTGAAGCTTTCTTT. This translates into CSALRSGGVDTEAFF.

CDR3 DNA: TGCAGCGTACAGGGGGTGAATCAGCCCCAGCATTTT. The encoded protein is CSVQGVNQPQHF. The rearrangement joins TRBV29-1 to TRBJ1-5; 8 bases match TRBD1. V lost 6 bases to trimming and J lost 4 bases; unmatched junction nucleotides: 2. Germline V CDR1 and CDR2: SQVTM, ANQGSEA. CDR3 length: 12 residues.